One sample yielded the 30 T cell receptor beta chains listed below, sequenced in a study of Graves' ophthalmopathy and Graves' hyperthyroidism. Amplification of TCR beta CDR3 regions used RNA transcripts. Second-round multiplex PCR came after first-round RT-PCR with HTBI primers. TCRdb itself ran the multiplex PCR reads through MiXCR, one entry per CDR3 protein. The sample contains under 200,000 distinct CDR3 sequences, 30% to 45% of which appear only once. The sequenced sample consisted of peripheral blood. The receptors here all came from a woman aged 40 to 50 with Graves' ophthalmopathy.

This clonotype has ten or more counts. This chain uses TRBV30 with TRBJ1-1; TRBD1 might be the D (5 bases). The CDR3 is 12 residues long. V dropped 3 bases and J dropped 6 bases, with 11 bases sitting between them. The V gene's germline CDR1 is GTSNPN and CDR2 SVGIG (reference sequence). The CDR3 nucleotides are TGTGCCTGGAGCGCGGACACCCCTGAAGCTTTCTTT. Its translation: CAWSADTPEAFF.

The rearrangement links TRBV12-3 or TRBV12-4 to TRBJ1-1, with D possibly matching TRBD1 (5 bases). Trimming took off 7 bases at V and 3 bases at J, with 18 bases between the two ends. CDR3 length equals 15 residues. The CDR3 reads CASTSKGFWDTEAFF. The DNA of the CDR3 is TGTGCCAGCACCTCAAAGGGGTTCTGGGACACTGAAGCTTTCTTT.

The table lists this clonotype with many counts. V and J are TRBV7-9 and TRBJ2-7, with 7 bases matching TRBD2. With V trimmed by 5 bases and J by 0 bases, 7 bases remained unmatched. Germline CDR1 SEHNR, CDR2 FQNEAQ (reference sequence). There are 15 residues in the CDR3. CDR3 coding DNA: TGTGCCAGCAGCCTGGGACTATCCCTCTCCTACGAGCAGTACTTC. Translating it yields CASSLGLSLSYEQYF.

There are many counts of this clonotype. The V gene is TRBV24-1, the J gene TRBJ2-5, with TRBD1 identical over 7 bases. CDR3 length equals 18 residues. The germline gives CDR1 KGHDR, CDR2 SFDVKD. Trimming removed 10 bases from V and 0 bases from J; junction bases left unmatched: 19. The CDR3 nucleotides are TGTGCCACAGAGCCGTCCAGCCGGGACAGAGGTCACCAAGAGACCCAGTACTTC. It yields the protein CATEPSSRDRGHQETQYF.

V is TRBV6-5 and J is TRBJ1-2; the D is unclear. Trimming removed 4 bases at V and 3 bases at J, with 9 bases between. CDR3 size: 13 residues. CDR1 is MNHEY and CDR2 is SVGAGI in the germline V gene. CDR3 sequence: CASSSVPDYGYTF. CDR3 DNA sequence: TGTGCCAGCAGTTCCGTGCCGGACTATGGCTACACCTTC.

The rearrangement links TRBV28 to TRBJ2-7; 10 bases align to TRBD1. The CDR3 loop spans 16 amino acids. Per germline, CDR1 MDHEN and CDR2 SYDVKM. V lost 2 bases and J lost 2; bases outside the gene matches: 6. CDR3 in DNA: TGTGCCAGCAGTTTAATCCCCGGACAGGGGGCCTACGAGCAGTACTTC. Protein: CASSLIPGQGAYEQYF.

This clonotype was seen repeatedly, ten times or more. The J gene is TRBJ1-1, the V gene TRBV9; 9 nucleotides agree with TRBD1. This CDR3 is built from 15 residues. Germline V gene sequence: CDR1 SGDLS, CDR2 YYNGEE. The ends lost 0 bases at V and 5 bases at J; junction bases unmatched: 5. CDR3 amino acids: CASSVEQGAYTEAFF. CDR3 DNA: TGTGCCAGCAGCGTAGAACAGGGGGCGTATACTGAAGCTTTCTTT.

V usage is TRBV12-3 or TRBV12-4 and J usage is TRBJ1-5, with 8 bases matching TRBD1. J lost 6 bases, V lost 10 bases, and 8 bases had no gene match. The CDR3 has 13 residues. Written as DNA, the CDR3 is TGTGCCACCTGCGCAGGGGGCGGTCAGCCCCAGCATTTT. Translation: CATCAGGGQPQHF.

Ten or more counts support this clonotype. V usage is TRBV28 and J usage is TRBJ2-7; 10 bases line up with TRBD1. The CDR3 totals 14 residues. Trimming cost V 2 bases and J 5 bases; bases outside gene matches: 3. Germline CDR1 and CDR2: MDHEN and SYDVKM. The CDR3 reads CASSLRDRGHEQYF. The DNA for the CDR3 is TGTGCCAGCAGTTTAAGGGACAGGGGCCACGAGCAGTACTTC. Together with reference TRBV28 and TRBJ2-7, the CDR3 gives the full variable domain: DVKVTQSSRYLVKRTGEKVFLECVQDMDHENMFWYRQDPGLGLRLIYFSYDVKMKEKGDIPEGYSVSREKKERFSLILESASTNQTSMYLCASSLRDRGHEQYFGPGTRLTVT.

This clonotype was counted ten times or more. V gene TRBV7-8 combines with J gene TRBJ1-1; D uncertain. The CDR3 covers 14 residues. Germline CDR1 and CDR2: SGHVS and FQNEAQ. V was shortened by 1 base and J by 2 bases, with 8 bases between the two germline ends. The CDR3 coding sequence is TGTGCCAGCAGCTTAGAACTGTCTAACACTGAAGCTTTCTTT. Translation gives CASSLELSNTEAFF.

This clonotype was detected many times. The chain employs TRBV27 and TRBJ1-5; D uncertain. The CDR3 is made up of 13 amino acids. CDR1 MNHEY and CDR2 SMNVEV come from the germline V gene (reference sequence). Deletions cut 8 bases from V and 4 bases from J, with 12 bases between. The CDR3 sequence: CASGLTWNQPQHF. CDR3 nucleotide sequence: TGTGCCAGCGGGTTAACATGGAATCAGCCCCAGCATTTT.

In its sample, this clonotype was seen many times. V gene TRBV14 combines with J gene TRBJ1-1, with 11 bases identical to TRBD1. Germline-derived CDR1 and CDR2 are SGHDN and FVKESK. This CDR3 spans 16 amino acids. V lost 6 bases, J lost 5 bases, and 11 bases stayed unmatched. CDR3 nucleotides: TGTGCCAGCAGTCCTCCCCGGACAGGGGGCTTAACTGAAGCTTTCTTT. Its protein product is CASSPPRTGGLTEAFF.

Ten or more counts support this clonotype. The V call is TRBV2, the J call TRBJ1-2; TRBD1 agrees at 7 bases. The CDR3 runs 14 residues. CDR1 is SNHLY, CDR2 FYNNEI, per germline. Trimming cost V 5 bases and J 3 bases; bases outside gene matches: 6. Here the CDR3 DNA reads TGTGCCAGCAGTCCCTCCGGGACAGACTATGGCTACACCTTC. This gives the protein CASSPSGTDYGYTF.

This clonotype was picked up many times. The chain carries TRBV9 and TRBJ1-5, with D unresolved. The CDR3 extends over 13 amino acids. The V end lost 3 bases, the J end lost 9 bases, and 13 bases lay between the germline ends. Germline assignment: CDR1 SGDLS and CDR2 YYNGEE. The CDR3 here is CASSATQDGPQHF. The CDR3 nucleotides read TGTGCCAGCAGCGCGACCCAGGATGGGCCCCAGCATTTT.

This clonotype was seen many times. This rearrangement joins TRBV6-5 to TRBJ2-5; D might be TRBD2 (6 bases). The V gene lost 4 bases and the J gene lost 3 bases, with 15 bases spanning the gap. Germline values: CDR1 MNHEY, CDR2 SVGAGI. The CDR3 runs 15 residues. The DNA for the CDR3 is TGTGCCAGCAGTTCGTTAAGCGGGCAGAAAGAGACCCAGTACTTC. As protein: CASSSLSGQKETQYF.

This clonotype was seen ten or more times. The V and J genes are TRBV15 and TRBJ2-5; D is ambiguous. V lost 1 base, J lost 5 bases, and 5 bases lay in between. The CDR3 has 12 residues. Germline lookup yields CDR1 LNHNV and CDR2 YYDKDF (reference sequence). The chain's CDR3 is CATSRVSETQYF. DNA of the CDR3: TGTGCCACCAGCAGAGTTTCGGAGACCCAGTACTTC.

This clonotype was counted at least ten times. CDR3 bases: TGTGCCAGCTCACCACGGGGAGAGGCTGGCTACACCTTC. Amino acids: CASSPRGEAGYTF. The rearrangement links TRBV18 to TRBJ1-2; D gene ambiguous. The V end was cut by 1 base, the J end by 7 bases, with 10 bases between. The CDR3 sequence is 13 residues long. The V gene's germline CDR1 is KGHSH and CDR2 LQKENI.

The sample holds many counts of this clonotype. This chain uses TRBV6-2 or TRBV6-3 with TRBJ1-1; D remains unclear. The CDR3 loop spans 14 amino acids. Germline V gives CDR1 MNHEY, CDR2 SVGEGT. Trimming cost V 4 bases and J 11 bases, with 20 bases left between them. The CDR3 DNA reads TGTGCCAGCAGTTTCACCGGACGAGGGCAGACGGCTTTCTTT. It is translated as CASSFTGRGQTAFF.

This clonotype was recorded many times. The V and J genes are TRBV19 and TRBJ1-1; D call uncertain. The CDR3 loop spans 14 amino acids. Germline V CDR1 and CDR2: LNHDA, SQIVND (reference sequence). V was clipped by 6 bases and J by 0 bases, with 11 bases between them. The CDR3 nucleotides read TGTGCCAGTAGCAAGAATACAGTGAACACTGAAGCTTTCTTT. Its protein product is CASSKNTVNTEAFF.

This clonotype appeared many times. This chain joins TRBV5-1 and TRBJ2-7, with D possibly being TRBD2 (7 bases). Germline CDR1 reads SGHRS; CDR2 reads YFSETQ. There are 14 residues in the CDR3. Trimming stripped 5 bases from V and 6 bases from J, with 18 bases between. This CDR3 is CASSFYGGGTEQYF. CDR3 nucleotides: TGCGCCAGCAGTTTTTACGGCGGGGGCACCGAGCAGTACTTC.

This sequence joins TRBV28 and TRBJ2-4; 7 positions match TRBD1. The V segment lost 6 bases and the J segment 0 bases; nucleotides outside the gene matches: 11. This CDR3 spans 17 amino acids. Germline V gene sequence: CDR1 MDHEN, CDR2 SYDVKM. CDR3 loop: CASRSYGTVLAKNIQYF. The CDR3 nucleotides read TGTGCCAGCAGATCGTACGGGACAGTTTTAGCCAAAAACATTCAGTACTTC. The variable domain in full, with the rest retrieved from reference TRBV28 and TRBJ2-4, is DVKVTQSSRYLVKRTGEKVFLECVQDMDHENMFWYRQDPGLGLRLIYFSYDVKMKEKGDIPEGYSVSREKKERFSLILESASTNQTSMYLCASRSYGTVLAKNIQYFGAGTRLSVL.

The chain has TRBV7-2 and TRBJ2-5; D uncertain. The V end was cut by 4 bases, the J end by 5 bases, with 8 bases between. CDR3 length equals 12 residues. Germline CDR1 is SGHTA and CDR2 is FQGNSA. The CDR3 region is CASSSARETQYF. The CDR3 region has the DNA TGTGCCAGCAGCTCGGCACGGGAGACCCAGTACTTC.

This rearrangement joins TRBV3-1 to TRBJ2-7; the D gene could be TRBD1 or TRBD2 (5 bases each). This CDR3 spans 13 amino acids. CDR1 is LGHDT and CDR2 is YNNKEL in the germline V gene (reference sequence). Trimming took off 4 bases at V and 6 bases at J, with 13 bases between the two ends. CDR3 coding DNA: TGTGCCAGCAGCCGTCCGGGACGGATCGAGCAGTACTTC. Amino acid sequence: CASSRPGRIEQYF.

The chain joins TRBV2 to TRBJ1-1; D is unresolved. CDR1 is SNHLY, CDR2 FYNNEI, per germline. The CDR3 totals 15 residues. V was clipped by 5 bases and J by 1 base, with 14 bases between them. CDR3 sequence: CASSRSAGENTEAFF. Here the CDR3 DNA reads TGTGCCAGCAGTAGGTCAGCCGGGGAGAACACTGAAGCTTTCTTT.

This clonotype was detected ten times or more. V is TRBV2 and J is TRBJ1-6, with D tentatively TRBD1 (5 bases). The V end lost 6 bases, the J end lost 5 bases, and 17 bases lay between the germline ends. Germline V gene lookup returns CDR1 SNHLY and CDR2 FYNNEI. The CDR3 extends over 16 amino acids. The CDR3 spells CASSSQTDSNNSPLHF. The DNA of the CDR3 is TGTGCCAGCAGCTCACAGACAGACAGTAATAATTCACCCCTCCACTTT.

This chain links TRBV7-2 with TRBJ1-1; unclear D gene. Trimming shortened V by 7 bases and J by 1 base, and 13 bases separated the two germline ends. CDR3 length: 14 residues. CDR1 SGHTA and CDR2 FQGNSA come from the germline V gene. The CDR3 reads CASTPPVSNTEAFF. The CDR3 DNA sequence: TGTGCCAGCACCCCCCCGGTGTCGAACACTGAAGCTTTCTTT.

The V call is TRBV6-2 or TRBV6-3, the J call TRBJ2-5; D uncertain. Germline CDR1 and CDR2: MNHEY and SVGEGT. The CDR3 extends over 15 amino acids. Trimming left V 2 bases short and J 1 base short, with 11 bases between. This chain's CDR3 is CASSYGMRPQETQYF. The DNA for the CDR3 is TGTGCCAGCAGTTACGGAATGAGACCCCAAGAGACCCAGTACTTC.

This clonotype has at least ten counts. This sequence joins TRBV4-1 and TRBJ1-2, with 10 bases fitting TRBD1. Looked up from germline, CDR1 is MGHRA and CDR2 is YSYEKL. After removal of 6 bases from V and 3 bases from J, the junction contained 1 base not matched to a gene. There are 13 residues in the CDR3. The CDR3 reads CASRGTGDYGYTF. DNA of the CDR3: TGCGCCAGCAGAGGGACAGGGGACTATGGCTACACCTTC.

This clonotype was observed many times. The chain recombines TRBV15 with TRBJ1-5, with unresolved D. V was trimmed by 3 bases and J by 4 bases, leaving 4 bases between them. The CDR3 extends over 12 amino acids. From germline, CDR1 is LNHNV and CDR2 YYDKDF (reference sequence). In DNA, the CDR3 is TGTGCCACCAGCAGCCATAATCAGCCCCAGCATTTT. Encoded protein: CATSSHNQPQHF.

This clonotype has at least ten counts. J is TRBJ2-4 and V is TRBV7-2, with no clear D. From germline, CDR1 is SGHTA and CDR2 FQGNSA. This CDR3 is 13 amino acids long. Trimming stripped 0 bases from V and 8 bases from J, with 8 bases between. DNA of the CDR3: TGTGCCAGCAGCTTAGCGGAAGATGACATTCAGTACTTC. Residues: CASSLAEDDIQYF.